This TCR beta chain was found in a study of blood T cells in healthy people across ages. Aged about 6 to 90, donors were systemically healthy Caucasians from Russia. Every donor provided ten milliliters of peripheral blood. The CDR3 extends over 12 amino acids. V was trimmed by 6 bases and J by 5 bases, leaving 11 bases between them. Per germline, CDR1 WNHNN and CDR2 SYGVQD (reference sequence). Using a J-beta primer mix together with a sample-barcoded 5' primer, a second PCR was run for about 6 to 11 cycles. With 12 random nucleotides, a template-switch adaptor tagged each individual cDNA molecule. Every sample produced at least 3 million CDR3-containing paired-end reads. One entry per CDR3 protein, called by TCRdb with MiXCR from the 5' RACE reads. The profile shows about 780,000 distinct CDR3 sequences, less than 60% of them singletons.

This TCR was sampled from an elderly man in good health. This chain joins TRBV10-1 and TRBJ2-7; D uncertain. Material for sequencing was blood. CDR3 nucleotides: TGCGCCAGCAGCCGGACGGCCGACGAGCAGTACTTC. Translation: CASSRTADEQYF.